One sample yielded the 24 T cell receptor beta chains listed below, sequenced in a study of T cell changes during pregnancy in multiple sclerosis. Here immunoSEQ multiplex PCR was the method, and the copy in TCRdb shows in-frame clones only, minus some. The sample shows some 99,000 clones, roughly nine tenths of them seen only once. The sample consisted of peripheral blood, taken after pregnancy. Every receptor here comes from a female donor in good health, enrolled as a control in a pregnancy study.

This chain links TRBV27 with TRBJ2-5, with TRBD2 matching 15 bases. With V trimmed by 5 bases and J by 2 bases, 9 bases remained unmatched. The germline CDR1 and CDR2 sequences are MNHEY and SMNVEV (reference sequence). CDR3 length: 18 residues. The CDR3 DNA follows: TGTGCCAGCAGTCGGGGACTAGCGGGAGGTGGGGTTCAAGAGACCCAGTACTTC. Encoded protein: CASSRGLAGGGVQETQYF.

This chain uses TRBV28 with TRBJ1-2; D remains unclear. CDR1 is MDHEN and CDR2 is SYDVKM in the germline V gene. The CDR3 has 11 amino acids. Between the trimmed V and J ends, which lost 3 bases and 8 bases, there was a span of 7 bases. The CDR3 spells CASSLGWGYTF. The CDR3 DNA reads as TGTGCCAGCAGTTTGGGCTGGGGCTACACCTTC.

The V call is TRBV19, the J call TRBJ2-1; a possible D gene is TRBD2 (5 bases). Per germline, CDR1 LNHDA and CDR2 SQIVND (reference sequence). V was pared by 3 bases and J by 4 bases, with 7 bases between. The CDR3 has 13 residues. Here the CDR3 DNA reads TGTGCCAGTAGTATCCGACTATACAATGAGCAGTTCTTC. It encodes CASSIRLYNEQFF.

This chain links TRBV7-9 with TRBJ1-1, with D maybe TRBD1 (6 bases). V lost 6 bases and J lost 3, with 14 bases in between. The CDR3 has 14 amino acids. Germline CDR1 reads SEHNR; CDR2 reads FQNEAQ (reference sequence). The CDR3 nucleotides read TGTGCCAGCAGGAAAGGGGGAAGCTACACTGAAGCTTTCTTT. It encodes CASRKGGSYTEAFF.

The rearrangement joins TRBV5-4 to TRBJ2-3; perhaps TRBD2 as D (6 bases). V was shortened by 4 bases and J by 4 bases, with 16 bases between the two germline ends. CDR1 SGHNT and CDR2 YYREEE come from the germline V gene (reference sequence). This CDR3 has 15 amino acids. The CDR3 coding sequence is TGTGCCAGCAGCCTCGGGGGTATGGGAGCAGATACGCAGTATTTT. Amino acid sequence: CASSLGGMGADTQYF.

The CDR3 spells CATSRDLGSGDTEAFF. DNA of the CDR3: TGTGCCACCAGCAGAGATTTGGGAAGCGGGGACACTGAAGCTTTCTTT. The chain links TRBV15 to TRBJ1-1; D call uncertain. This CDR3 region has 16 residues. The germline V gene has CDR1 LNHNV and CDR2 YYDKDF (reference sequence). V lost 0 bases, J lost 3 bases, and 14 bases lay in between. The complete variable domain, with remaining parts taken from reference TRBV15 and TRBJ1-1, reads DAMVIQNPRYQVTQFGKPVTLSCSQTLNHNVMYWYQQKSSQAPKLLFHYYDKDFNNEADTPDNFQSRRPNTSFCFLDIRSPGLGDTAMYLCATSRDLGSGDTEAFFGQGTRLTVV.

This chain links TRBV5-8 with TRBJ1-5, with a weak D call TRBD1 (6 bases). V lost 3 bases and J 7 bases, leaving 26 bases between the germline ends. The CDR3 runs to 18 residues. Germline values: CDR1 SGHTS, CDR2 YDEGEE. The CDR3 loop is CASSSNLQGPGGRQPQHF. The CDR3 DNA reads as TGTGCCAGCAGCTCAAACTTACAGGGACCGGGAGGACGGCAGCCCCAGCATTTT.

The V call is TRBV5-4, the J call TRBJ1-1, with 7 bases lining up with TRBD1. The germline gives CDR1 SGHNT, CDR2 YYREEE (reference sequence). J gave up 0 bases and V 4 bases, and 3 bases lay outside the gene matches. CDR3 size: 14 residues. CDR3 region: CASSPRGVNTEAFF. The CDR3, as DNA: TGTGCCAGCAGCCCCAGGGGGGTGAACACTGAAGCTTTCTTT. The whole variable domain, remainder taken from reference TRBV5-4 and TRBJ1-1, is ETGVTQSPTHLIKTRGQQVTLRCSSQSGHNTVSWYQQALGQGPQFIFQYYREEENGRGNFPPRFSGLQFPNYSSELNVNALELDDSALYLCASSPRGVNTEAFFGQGTRLTVV.

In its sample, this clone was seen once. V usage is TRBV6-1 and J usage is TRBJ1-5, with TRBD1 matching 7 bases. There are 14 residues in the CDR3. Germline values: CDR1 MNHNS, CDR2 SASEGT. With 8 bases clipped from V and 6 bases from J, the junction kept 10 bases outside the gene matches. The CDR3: CASYTGVLSQPQHF. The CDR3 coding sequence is TGTGCCAGCTACACAGGGGTTCTAAGTCAGCCCCAGCATTTT.

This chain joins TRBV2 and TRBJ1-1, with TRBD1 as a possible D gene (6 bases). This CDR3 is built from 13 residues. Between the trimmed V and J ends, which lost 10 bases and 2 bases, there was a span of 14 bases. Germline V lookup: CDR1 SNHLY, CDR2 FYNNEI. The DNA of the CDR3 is TGTGCCAATCTGGGACAAGGAAACACTGAAGCTTTCTTT. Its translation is CANLGQGNTEAFF.

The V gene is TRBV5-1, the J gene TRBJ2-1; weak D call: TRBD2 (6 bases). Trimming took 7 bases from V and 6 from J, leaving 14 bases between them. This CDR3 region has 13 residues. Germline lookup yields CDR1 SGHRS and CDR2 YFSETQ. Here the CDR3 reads CASGLTSLNEQFF. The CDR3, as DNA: TGCGCCAGCGGTTTAACTAGCCTCAATGAGCAGTTCTTC.

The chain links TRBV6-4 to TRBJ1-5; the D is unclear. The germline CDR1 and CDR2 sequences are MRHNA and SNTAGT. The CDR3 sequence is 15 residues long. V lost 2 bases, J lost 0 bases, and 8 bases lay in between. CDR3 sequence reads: CASSDVRSSNQPQHF. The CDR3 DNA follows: TGTGCCAGCAGTGACGTACGGAGTAGCAATCAGCCCCAGCATTTT.

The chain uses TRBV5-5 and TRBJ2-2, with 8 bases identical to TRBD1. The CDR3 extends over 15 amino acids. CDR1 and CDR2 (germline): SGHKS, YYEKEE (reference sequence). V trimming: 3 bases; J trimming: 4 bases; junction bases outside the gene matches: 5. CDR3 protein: CASSSGGSVTGELFF. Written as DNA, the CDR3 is TGTGCCAGCAGCTCAGGGGGCAGTGTCACCGGGGAGCTGTTTTTT.

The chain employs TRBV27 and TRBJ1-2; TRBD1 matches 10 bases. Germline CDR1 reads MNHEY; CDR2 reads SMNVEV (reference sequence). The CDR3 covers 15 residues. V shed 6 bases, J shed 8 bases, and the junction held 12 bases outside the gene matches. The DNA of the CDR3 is TGTGCCAGCAGCTGGGGACAGGGGAATTTAGACGGCTACACCTTC. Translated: CASSWGQGNLDGYTF.

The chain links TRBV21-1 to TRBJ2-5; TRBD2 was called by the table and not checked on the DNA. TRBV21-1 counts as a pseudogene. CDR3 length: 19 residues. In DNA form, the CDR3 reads TGTGCCAGCAGCAAAGAATCCATCGGTACGCCTAAGATCCAAGAGACCCAGTACTTC. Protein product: CASSKESIGTPKIQETQYF.

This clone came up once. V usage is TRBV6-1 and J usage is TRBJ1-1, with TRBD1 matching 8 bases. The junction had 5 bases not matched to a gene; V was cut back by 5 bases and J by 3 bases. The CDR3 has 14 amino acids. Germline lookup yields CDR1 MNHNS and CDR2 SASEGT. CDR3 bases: TGTGCCAGCAGTACGGACAGGGCTCACACTGAAGCTTTCTTT. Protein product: CASSTDRAHTEAFF.

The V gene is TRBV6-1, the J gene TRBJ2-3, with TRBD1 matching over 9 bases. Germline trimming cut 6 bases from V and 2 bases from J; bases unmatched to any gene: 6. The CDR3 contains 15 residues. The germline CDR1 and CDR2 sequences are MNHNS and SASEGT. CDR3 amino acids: CASSDRDRVTDTQYF. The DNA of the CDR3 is TGTGCCAGCAGCGACCGGGACAGGGTCACAGATACGCAGTATTTT.

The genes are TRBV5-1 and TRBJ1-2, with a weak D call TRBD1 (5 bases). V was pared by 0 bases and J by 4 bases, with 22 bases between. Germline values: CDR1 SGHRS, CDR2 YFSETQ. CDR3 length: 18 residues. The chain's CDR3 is CASSLGGQLNRLTYGYTF. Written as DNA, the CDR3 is TGCGCCAGCAGCTTGGGTGGACAACTAAACCGTCTTACCTATGGCTACACCTTC.

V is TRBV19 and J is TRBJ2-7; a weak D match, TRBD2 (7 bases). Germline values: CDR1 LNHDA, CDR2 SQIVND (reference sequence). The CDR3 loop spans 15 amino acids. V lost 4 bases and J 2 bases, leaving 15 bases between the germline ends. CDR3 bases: TGTGCCAGTAGTAGGGCGGTGGGGGGGCCCTACGAGCAGTACTTC. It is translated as CASSRAVGGPYEQYF. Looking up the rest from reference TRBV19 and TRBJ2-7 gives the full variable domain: DGGITQSPKYLFRKEGQNVTLSCEQNLNHDAMYWYRQDPGQGLRLIYYSQIVNDFQKGDIAEGYSVSREKKESFPLTVTSAQKNPTAFYLCASSRAVGGPYEQYFGPGTRLTVT.

The CDR3 reads CASSDWTGGETQYF. Here the CDR3 DNA reads TGTGCCAGCAGCGATTGGACAGGGGGAGAGACCCAGTACTTC. V is TRBV11-2 and J is TRBJ2-5; 10 bases fit TRBD1. The germline V gene has CDR1 SGHAT and CDR2 FQNNGV. CDR3 length: 14 amino acids. V gave up 5 bases and J gave up 4 bases; unmatched junction bases: 4. The variable domain in full, with the rest retrieved from reference TRBV11-2 and TRBJ2-5, is EAGVAQSPRYKIIEKRQSVAFWCNPISGHATLYWYQQILGQGPKLLIQFQNNGVVDDSQLPKDRFSAERLKGVDSTLKIQPAKLEDSAVYLCASSDWTGGETQYFGPGTRLLVL.

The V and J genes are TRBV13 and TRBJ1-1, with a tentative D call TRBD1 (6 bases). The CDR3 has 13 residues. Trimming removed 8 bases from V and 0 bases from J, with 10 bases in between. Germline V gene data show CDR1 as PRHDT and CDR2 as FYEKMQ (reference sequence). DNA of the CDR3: TGTGCCAGCCGACAGGTTATGAACACTGAAGCTTTCTTT. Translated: CASRQVMNTEAFF.

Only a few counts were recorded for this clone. CDR3 amino acids: CASSQWGGSEYF. The DNA for the CDR3 is TGTGCCAGCAGCCAATGGGGCGGGAGCGAGTACTTC. This rearrangement joins TRBV16 to TRBJ2-7; 7 positions agree with TRBD2. The CDR3 is 12 amino acids. CDR1 KGHSY and CDR2 FQNENV come from the germline V gene. The V and J ends lost 1 base and 11 bases, in that order; junction bases with no gene match: 5.

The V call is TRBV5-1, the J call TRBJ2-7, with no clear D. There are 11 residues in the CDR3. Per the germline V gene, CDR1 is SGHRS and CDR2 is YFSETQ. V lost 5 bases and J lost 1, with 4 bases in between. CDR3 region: CASRSSYEQYF. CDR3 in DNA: TGCGCCAGCAGGAGTTCCTACGAGCAGTACTTC. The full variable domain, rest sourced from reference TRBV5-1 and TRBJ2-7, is KAGVTQTPRYLIKTRGQQVTLSCSPISGHRSVSWYQQTPGQGLQFLFEYFSETQRNKGNFPGRFSGRQFSNSRSEMNVSTLELGDSALYLCASRSSYEQYFGPGTRLTVT.

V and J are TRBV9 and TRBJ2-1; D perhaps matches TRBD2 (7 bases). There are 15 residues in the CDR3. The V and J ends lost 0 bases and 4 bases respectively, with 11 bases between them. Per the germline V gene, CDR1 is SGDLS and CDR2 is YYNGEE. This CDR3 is CASSVEGGRYNEQFF. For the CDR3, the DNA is TGTGCCAGCAGCGTAGAGGGGGGGCGGTACAATGAGCAGTTCTTC.